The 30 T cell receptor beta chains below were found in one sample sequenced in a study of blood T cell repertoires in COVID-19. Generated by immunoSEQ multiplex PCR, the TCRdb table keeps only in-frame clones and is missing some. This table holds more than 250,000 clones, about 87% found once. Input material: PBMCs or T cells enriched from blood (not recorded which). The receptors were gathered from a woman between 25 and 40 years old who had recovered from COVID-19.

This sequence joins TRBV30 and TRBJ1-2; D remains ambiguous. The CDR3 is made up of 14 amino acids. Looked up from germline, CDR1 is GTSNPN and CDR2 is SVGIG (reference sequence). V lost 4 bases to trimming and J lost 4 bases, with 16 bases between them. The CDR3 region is CAWIKQNAGYGYTF. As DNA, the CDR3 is TGTGCCTGGATAAAACAAAATGCAGGCTATGGCTACACCTTC.

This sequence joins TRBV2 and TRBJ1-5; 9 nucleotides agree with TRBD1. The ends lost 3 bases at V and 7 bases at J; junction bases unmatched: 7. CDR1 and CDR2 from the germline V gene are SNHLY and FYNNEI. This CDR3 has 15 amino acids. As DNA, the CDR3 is TGTGCCAGCAGTGATCCGGGACAGGGTCGACAGCCCCAGCATTTT. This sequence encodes CASSDPGQGRQPQHF.

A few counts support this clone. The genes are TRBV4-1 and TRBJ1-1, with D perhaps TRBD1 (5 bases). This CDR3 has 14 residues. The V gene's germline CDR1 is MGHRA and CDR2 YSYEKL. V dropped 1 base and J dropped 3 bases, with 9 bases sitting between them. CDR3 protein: CASSQALGDTEAFF. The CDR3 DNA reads TGCGCCAGCAGCCAAGCGTTAGGGGACACTGAAGCTTTCTTT.

The CDR3 nucleotides are TGTGCCAGCTCACCCCTGGACAGGGTACCCAAAAACATTCAGTACTTC. The encoded protein is CASSPLDRVPKNIQYF. The chain is built from TRBV18 and TRBJ2-4; 8 nucleotides match TRBD1. The V segment lost 3 bases and the J segment 2 bases; nucleotides outside the gene matches: 6. The V gene's germline CDR1 is KGHSH and CDR2 LQKENI. The CDR3 consists of 16 residues.

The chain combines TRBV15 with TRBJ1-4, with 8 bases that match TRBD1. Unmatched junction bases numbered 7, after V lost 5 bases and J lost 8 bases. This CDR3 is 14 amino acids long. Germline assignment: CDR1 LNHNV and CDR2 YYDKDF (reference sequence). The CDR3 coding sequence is TGTGCCACCAGCGGACAGGGAAGTCGAGAAAAACTGTTTTTT. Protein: CATSGQGSREKLFF.

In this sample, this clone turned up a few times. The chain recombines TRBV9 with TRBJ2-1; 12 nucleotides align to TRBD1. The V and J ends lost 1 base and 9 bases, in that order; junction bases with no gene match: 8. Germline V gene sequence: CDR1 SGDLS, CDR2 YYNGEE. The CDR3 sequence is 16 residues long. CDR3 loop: CASSVTGTGGWSEQFF. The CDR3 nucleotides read TGTGCCAGCAGCGTAACGGGGACAGGGGGCTGGAGTGAGCAGTTCTTC.

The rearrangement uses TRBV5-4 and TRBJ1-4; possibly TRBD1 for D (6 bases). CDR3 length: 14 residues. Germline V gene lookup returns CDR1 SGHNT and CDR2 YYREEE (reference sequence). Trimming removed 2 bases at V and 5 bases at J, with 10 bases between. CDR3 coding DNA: TGTGCCAGCAGCTTCAGGGGCCCCAATGAAAAACTGTTTTTT. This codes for CASSFRGPNEKLFF. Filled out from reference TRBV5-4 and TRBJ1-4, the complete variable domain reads ETGVTQSPTHLIKTRGQQVTLRCSSQSGHNTVSWYQQALGQGPQFIFQYYREEENGRGNFPPRFSGLQFPNYSSELNVNALELDDSALYLCASSFRGPNEKLFFGSGTQLSVL.

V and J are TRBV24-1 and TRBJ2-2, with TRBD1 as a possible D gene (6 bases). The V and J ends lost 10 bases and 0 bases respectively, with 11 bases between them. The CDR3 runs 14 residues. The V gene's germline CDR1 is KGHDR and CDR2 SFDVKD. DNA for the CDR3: TGTGCCACTGGACAGCCTCCGAACACCGGGGAGCTGTTTTTT. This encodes CATGQPPNTGELFF.

DNA of the CDR3: TGCGCCAGCAGCTTGGTTGCTAGCGGGGGGGCGGAGACCCAGTACTTC. It translates to CASSLVASGGAETQYF. This chain joins TRBV5-1 and TRBJ2-5, with 12 bases lining up with TRBD2. With 0 bases clipped from V and 5 bases from J, the junction kept 5 bases outside the gene matches. Per the germline V gene, CDR1 is SGHRS and CDR2 is YFSETQ. The CDR3 has 16 amino acids.

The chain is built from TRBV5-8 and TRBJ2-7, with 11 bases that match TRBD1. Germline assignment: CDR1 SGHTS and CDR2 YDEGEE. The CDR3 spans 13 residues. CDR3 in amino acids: CASGTGGSYEQYF. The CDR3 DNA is TGTGCTTCGGGGACAGGGGGCTCCTACGAGCAGTACTTC.

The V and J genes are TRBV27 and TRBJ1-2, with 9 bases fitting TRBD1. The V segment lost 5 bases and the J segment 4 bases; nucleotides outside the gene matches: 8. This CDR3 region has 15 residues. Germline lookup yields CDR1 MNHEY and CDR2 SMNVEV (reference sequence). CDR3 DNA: TGTGCCAGCAGTCGCGGACAGGGGCGGGCCTATGGCTACACCTTC. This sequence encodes CASSRGQGRAYGYTF.

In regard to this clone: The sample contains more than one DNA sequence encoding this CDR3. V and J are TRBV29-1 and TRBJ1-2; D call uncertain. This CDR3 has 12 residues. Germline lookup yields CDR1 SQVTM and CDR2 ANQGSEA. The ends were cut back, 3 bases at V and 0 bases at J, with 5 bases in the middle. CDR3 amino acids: CSVEDSNYGYTF. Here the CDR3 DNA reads TGCAGCGTTGAGGACTCTAACTATGGCTACACCTTC.

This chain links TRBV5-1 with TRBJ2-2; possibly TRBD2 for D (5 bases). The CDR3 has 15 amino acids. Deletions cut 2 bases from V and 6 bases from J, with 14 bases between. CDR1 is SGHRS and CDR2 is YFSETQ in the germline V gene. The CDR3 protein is CASSFQGHGAGELFF. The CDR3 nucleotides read TGCGCCAGCAGCTTCCAAGGCCACGGGGCCGGGGAGCTGTTTTTT.

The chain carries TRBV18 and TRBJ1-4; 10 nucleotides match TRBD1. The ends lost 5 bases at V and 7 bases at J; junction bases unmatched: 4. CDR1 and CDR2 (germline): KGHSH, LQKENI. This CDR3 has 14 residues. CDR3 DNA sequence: TGTGCCAGCTCATCCGGGACAGGGGCTGAAAAACTGTTTTTT. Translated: CASSSGTGAEKLFF.

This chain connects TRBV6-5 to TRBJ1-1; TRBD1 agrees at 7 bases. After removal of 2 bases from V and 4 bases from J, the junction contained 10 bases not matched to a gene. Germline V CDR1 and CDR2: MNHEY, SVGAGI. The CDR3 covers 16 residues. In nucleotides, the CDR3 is TGTGCCAGCAGTTACACAGGGGAAGGGTGGGGCACTGAAGCTTTCTTT. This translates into CASSYTGEGWGTEAFF.

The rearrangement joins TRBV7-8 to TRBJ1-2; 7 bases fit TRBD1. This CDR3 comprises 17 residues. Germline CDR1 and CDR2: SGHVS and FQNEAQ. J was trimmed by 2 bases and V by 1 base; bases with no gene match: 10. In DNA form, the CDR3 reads TGTGCCAGCAGCTTAGGACATCAAGAGACAGGGAACTATGGCTACACCTTC. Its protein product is CASSLGHQETGNYGYTF. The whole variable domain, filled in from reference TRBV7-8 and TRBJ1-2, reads GAGVSQSPRYKVAKRGQDVALRCDPISGHVSLFWYQQALGQGPEFLTYFQNEAQLDKSGLPSDRFFAERPEGSVSTLKIQRTQQEDSAVYLCASSLGHQETGNYGYTFGSGTRLTVV.

CDR3: CATRRVGGGQETQYF. The CDR3, as DNA: TGTGCCACCCGGAGGGTAGGGGGCGGCCAAGAGACCCAGTACTTC. This chain joins TRBV27 and TRBJ2-5; a possible D gene is TRBD1 (7 bases). Trimming removed 10 bases from V and 1 base from J, with 19 bases in between. Germline V gene lookup returns CDR1 MNHEY and CDR2 SMNVEV (reference sequence). This CDR3 spans 15 amino acids.

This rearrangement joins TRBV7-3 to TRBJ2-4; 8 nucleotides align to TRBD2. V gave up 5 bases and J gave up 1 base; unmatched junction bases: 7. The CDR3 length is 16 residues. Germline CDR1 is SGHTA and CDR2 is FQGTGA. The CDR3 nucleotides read TGTGCCAGCAGCCCGGGGGGGCGGAGGGCCAAAAACATTCAGTACTTC. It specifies CASSPGGRRAKNIQYF. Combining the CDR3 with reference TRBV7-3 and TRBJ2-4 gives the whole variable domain GAGVSQTPSNKVTEKGKYVELRCDPISGHTALYWYRQSLGQGPEFLIYFQGTGAADDSGLPNDRFFAVRPEGSVSTLKIQRTERGDSAVYLCASSPGGRRAKNIQYFGAGTRLSVL.

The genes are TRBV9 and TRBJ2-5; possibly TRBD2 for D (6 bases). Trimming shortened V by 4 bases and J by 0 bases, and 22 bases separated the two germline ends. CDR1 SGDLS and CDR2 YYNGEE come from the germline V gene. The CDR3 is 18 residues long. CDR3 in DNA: TGTGCCAGCAGCCCCCGGAAGTACTCGGGACTTGACCAAGAGACCCAGTACTTC. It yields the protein CASSPRKYSGLDQETQYF.

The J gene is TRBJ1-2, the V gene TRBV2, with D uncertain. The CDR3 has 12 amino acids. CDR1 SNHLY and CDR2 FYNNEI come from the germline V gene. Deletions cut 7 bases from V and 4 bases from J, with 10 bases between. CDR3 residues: CASIGRTYGYTF. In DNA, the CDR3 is TGTGCCAGCATTGGGCGCACCTATGGCTACACCTTC.

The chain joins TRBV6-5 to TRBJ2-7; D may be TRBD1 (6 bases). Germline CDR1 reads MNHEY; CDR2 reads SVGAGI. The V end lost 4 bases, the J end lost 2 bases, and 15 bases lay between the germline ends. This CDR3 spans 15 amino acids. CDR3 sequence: CASSSPDRTTYEQYF. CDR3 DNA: TGTGCCAGCAGTTCGCCCGACAGGACAACCTACGAGCAGTACTTC.

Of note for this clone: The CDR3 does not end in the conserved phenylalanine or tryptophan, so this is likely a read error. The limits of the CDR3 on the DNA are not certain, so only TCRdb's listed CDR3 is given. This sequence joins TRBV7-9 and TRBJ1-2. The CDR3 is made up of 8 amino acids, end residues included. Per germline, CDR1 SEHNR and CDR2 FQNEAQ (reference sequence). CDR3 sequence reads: CASSPGGI.

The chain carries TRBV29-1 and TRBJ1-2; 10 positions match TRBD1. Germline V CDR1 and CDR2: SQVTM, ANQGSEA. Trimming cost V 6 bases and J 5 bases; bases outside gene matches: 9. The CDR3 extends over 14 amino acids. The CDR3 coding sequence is TGCAGCGTCGACGACGGGACAGGGGCATATGGCTACACCTTC. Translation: CSVDDGTGAYGYTF.

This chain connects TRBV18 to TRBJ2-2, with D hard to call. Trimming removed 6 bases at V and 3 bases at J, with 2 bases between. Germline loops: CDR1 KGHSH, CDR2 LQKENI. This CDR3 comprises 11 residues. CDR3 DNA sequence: TGTGCCAGCTCCTACACCGGGGAGCTGTTTTTT. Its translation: CASSYTGELFF.

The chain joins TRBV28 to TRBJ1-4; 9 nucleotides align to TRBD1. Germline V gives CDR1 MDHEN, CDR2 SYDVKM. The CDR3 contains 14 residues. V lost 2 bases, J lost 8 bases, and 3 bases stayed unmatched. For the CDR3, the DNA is TGTGCCAGCAGTTTAGGCGACAGGGGGGAAAAACTGTTTTTT. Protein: CASSLGDRGEKLFF.

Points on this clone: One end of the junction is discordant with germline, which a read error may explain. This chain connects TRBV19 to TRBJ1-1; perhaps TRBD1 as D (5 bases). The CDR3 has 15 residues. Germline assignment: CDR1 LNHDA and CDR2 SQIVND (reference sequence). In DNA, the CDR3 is TGTGCCAGTAGTTTAGACGGGGGGATGAACACTGAAGCTTTCTTT. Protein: CASSLDGGMNTEAFF. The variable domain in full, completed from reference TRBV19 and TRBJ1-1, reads DGGITQSPKYLFRKEGQNVTLSCEQNLNHDAMYWYRQDPGQGLRLIYYSQIVNDFQKGDIAEGYSVSREKKESFPLTVTSAQKNPTAFYLCASSLDGGMNTEAFFGQGTRLTVV.

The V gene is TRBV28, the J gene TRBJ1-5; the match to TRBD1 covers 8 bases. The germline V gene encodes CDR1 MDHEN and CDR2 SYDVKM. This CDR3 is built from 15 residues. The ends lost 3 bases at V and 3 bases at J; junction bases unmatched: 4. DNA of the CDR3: TGTGCCAGCAGTTTTGGGGACAGGCCCAATCAGCCCCAGCATTTT. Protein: CASSFGDRPNQPQHF.

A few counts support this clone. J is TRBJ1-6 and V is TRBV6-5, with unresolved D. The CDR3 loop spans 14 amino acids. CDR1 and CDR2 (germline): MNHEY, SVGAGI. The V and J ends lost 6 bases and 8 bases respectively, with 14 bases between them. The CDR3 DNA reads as TGTGCCAGCAGCCAAGCGATAGGCCATTCACCCCTCCACTTT. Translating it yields CASSQAIGHSPLHF.

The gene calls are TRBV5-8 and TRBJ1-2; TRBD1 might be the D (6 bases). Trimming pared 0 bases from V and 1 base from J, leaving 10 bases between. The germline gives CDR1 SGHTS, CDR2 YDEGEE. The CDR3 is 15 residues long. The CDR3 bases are TGTGCCAGCAGCTTGGATGGGGGCTATAACTATGGCTACACCTTC. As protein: CASSLDGGYNYGYTF.

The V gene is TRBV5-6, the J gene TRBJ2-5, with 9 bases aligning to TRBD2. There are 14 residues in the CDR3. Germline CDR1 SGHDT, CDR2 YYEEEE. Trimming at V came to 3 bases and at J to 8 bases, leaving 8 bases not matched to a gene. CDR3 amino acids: CASSSMTSGSTQYF. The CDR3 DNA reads TGTGCCAGCAGCTCCATGACTAGCGGTAGCACCCAGTACTTC.